This T cell receptor beta chain was sequenced during a study of cytomegalovirus exposure and HLA in healthy donors. Germline assignment: CDR1 SGHRS and CDR2 YFSETQ. V lost 3 bases, J lost 4 bases, and 7 bases stayed unmatched. This CDR3 has 15 residues. Whole-study findings and limits: Earlier analysis looked at TCR beta V segments, and most were productive about 90% or about 30% of the time.

A note on this clone: The target antigen is unknown.

Vbeta (60) and Jbeta (13) primers were used in the PCR. Using immunoSEQ multiplex PCR, the repertoire was profiled, and TCRdb retains in-frame clones only, with some absent. The sample lists 85,000 to 95,000 clones, roughly 63% seen once, with around 6.5% in the top ten. This receptor was obtained from a woman between 25 and 40 years old in good health and CMV-seronegative. Source material: PBMCs. The rearrangement links TRBV5-1 to TRBJ1-2, with TRBD1 identical over 9 bases. CDR3 loop: CASSSRQGGSYGYTF. DNA of the CDR3: TGCGCCAGCAGCTCCCGACAGGGGGGCAGCTATGGCTACACCTTC. The full variable domain, completed using reference TRBV5-1 and TRBJ1-2, is KAGVTQTPRYLIKTRGQQVTLSCSPISGHRSVSWYQQTPGQGLQFLFEYFSETQRNKGNFPGRFSGRQFSNSRSEMNVSTLELGDSALYLCASSSRQGGSYGYTFGSGTRLTVV.